This entry lists 28 T cell receptor beta chains sequenced from one sample in a study of T-cell reconstitution after alpha-beta-depleted transplantation in children. Preparing the TCRbeta library involved the use of unique molecular identifiers. TCRdb analysed the PCR reads with MiXCR anew, one entry per CDR3 protein. The data contain about 640,000 distinct CDR3 sequences, 16% of them singletons. The specimen comprised PBMCs from the stem cell graft donor, sampled from the stem cell graft. These receptors came from a human donor who donated a stem cell graft to a child with acute myeloid leukemia.

The chain has TRBV7-2 and TRBJ1-2, with a possible D match to TRBD1 (6 bases). Looked up from germline, CDR1 is SGHTA and CDR2 is FQGNSA. There are 15 residues in the CDR3. Trimming took off 5 bases at V and 4 bases at J, with 17 bases between the two ends. This CDR3 is CASSPFGGAGYGYTF. In DNA, the CDR3 is TGTGCCAGCAGCCCTTTCGGGGGGGCTGGCTATGGCTACACCTTC.

The chain recombines TRBV28 with TRBJ1-5, with D unclear. Between the trimmed V and J ends, which lost 1 base and 2 bases, there was a span of 12 bases. The CDR3 length is 16 residues. CDR1 MDHEN and CDR2 SYDVKM come from the germline V gene. The CDR3 DNA sequence: TGTGCCAGCAGTTTATTTCGGGGTTCGGGCAATCAGCCCCAGCATTTT. Translating it yields CASSLFRGSGNQPQHF.

The chain is built from TRBV6-2 or TRBV6-3 and TRBJ2-1, with 7 bases aligning to TRBD1. V lost 5 bases, J lost 8 bases, and 18 bases stayed unmatched. Per germline, CDR1 MNHEY and CDR2 SVGEGT. This CDR3 has 17 residues. The CDR3 region is CASSHEQGTEGMDEQFF. The CDR3, as DNA: TGTGCCAGCAGTCACGAACAAGGGACAGAGGGGATGGATGAGCAGTTCTTC.

A remark on this clonotype: Given a much more abundant clone one base away, this may be a read error. The V gene is TRBV5-1, the J gene TRBJ2-1, with D perhaps given as TRBD1 or TRBD2 (5 bases each). The CDR3 covers 14 residues. Germline V gene data show CDR1 as SGHRS and CDR2 as YFSETQ. Trimming stripped 4 bases from V and 4 bases from J, with 12 bases between. The CDR3 nucleotides are TGCGCCAGCAGCATCCGGGACGCATACAATGAGCAGTTCTTC. It yields the protein CASSIRDAYNEQFF.

This clonotype was picked up many times. The rearrangement uses TRBV20-1 and TRBJ1-2; 8 positions match TRBD1. Losses at the gene ends were 6 bases for V and 3 bases for J; bases not matched to a gene: 3. Germline lookup yields CDR1 DFQATT and CDR2 SNEGSKA (reference sequence). The CDR3 consists of 12 residues. The CDR3: CSAGQGHYGYTF. Here the CDR3 DNA reads TGCAGTGCAGGACAGGGTCACTATGGCTACACCTTC.

This clonotype was counted a few times. The V gene is TRBV6-5, the J gene TRBJ2-6; D gene ambiguous. Trimming took off 0 bases at V and 0 bases at J, with 6 bases between the two ends. The CDR3 covers 16 residues. The V gene's germline CDR1 is MNHEY and CDR2 SVGAGI. The CDR3 DNA is TGTGCCAGCAGTTACTCGAGGAGCTCTGGGGCCAACGTCCTGACTTTC. Translated: CASSYSRSSGANVLTF.

This clonotype was recorded a few times. V and J are TRBV29-1 and TRBJ1-4; D is unclear. CDR3 length: 13 amino acids. Germline assignment: CDR1 SQVTM and CDR2 ANQGSEA. With 4 bases removed from V and 0 bases from J, the gap between germline ends came to 6 bases. The CDR3 coding sequence is TGCAGCGTTGGCGCAACAACTAATGAAAAACTGTTTTTT. Its translation is CSVGATTNEKLFF. Full variable domain (remainder filled in from reference TRBV29-1 and TRBJ1-4): SAVISQKPSRDICQRGTSLTIQCQVDSQVTMMFWYRQQPGQSLTLIATANQGSEATYESGFVIDKFPISRPNLTFSTLTVSNMSPEDSSIYLCSVGATTNEKLFFGSGTQLSVL.

This clonotype was seen a single time. The J gene is TRBJ1-4, the V gene TRBV11-1; possible D gene TRBD1, 5 bases. With 0 bases removed from V and 4 bases from J, the gap between germline ends came to 15 bases. Looked up from germline, CDR1 is SGHAT and CDR2 is FQDESV (reference sequence). The CDR3 extends over 17 amino acids. The CDR3 coding sequence is TGTGCCAGCAGCTTAGCGCTTGGGGCAGAAGATAATGAAAAACTGTTTTTT. Translating it yields CASSLALGAEDNEKLFF.

At least ten counts were recorded for this clonotype. The chain links TRBV20-1 to TRBJ1-6, with 9 bases identical to TRBD1. Germline CDR1 is DFQATT and CDR2 is SNEGSKA (reference sequence). J was trimmed by 9 bases and V by 3 bases; bases with no gene match: 9. The CDR3 runs 15 residues. The CDR3, as DNA: TGCAGTGCTAGTTTGGGACAGGGAGGAGGTTCACCCCTCCACTTT. This translates into CSASLGQGGGSPLHF.

The gene calls are TRBV4-3 and TRBJ2-5; 8 positions agree with TRBD1. The CDR3 loop spans 13 amino acids. Germline lookup yields CDR1 LGHNA and CDR2 YSLEER. V was pared by 3 bases and J by 5 bases, with 2 bases of the junction left unmatched. The DNA for the CDR3 is TGCGCCAGCAGCCAGCAGGGGGCTGAGACCCAGTACTTC. Its protein is CASSQQGAETQYF.

This clonotype was detected a few times. The chain employs TRBV19 and TRBJ2-4; 8 positions match TRBD1. Trimming removed 5 bases from V and 4 bases from J; junction bases left unmatched: 7. The germline V gene encodes CDR1 LNHDA and CDR2 SQIVND (reference sequence). This CDR3 is 15 amino acids long. For the CDR3, the DNA is TGTGCCAGTAGTCCCGGACAGGGCCCTAAAAACATTCAGTACTTC. Amino acid sequence: CASSPGQGPKNIQYF.

This clonotype has a count of ten or more. The chain employs TRBV20-1 and TRBJ2-1, with 8 bases fitting TRBD2. V gave up 0 bases and J gave up 0 bases; unmatched junction bases: 7. The V gene's germline CDR1 is DFQATT and CDR2 SNEGSKA (reference sequence). CDR3 length: 17 amino acids. CDR3 DNA: TGCAGTGCTAGAGATCGCAGACTAGCGCCCTCCTACAATGAGCAGTTCTTC. Its translation is CSARDRRLAPSYNEQFF.

This clonotype was found many times. The CDR3 sequence is CSVSTGGRGDTQYF. CDR3 bases: TGCAGCGTCTCGACAGGGGGCAGGGGAGATACGCAGTATTTT. The chain employs TRBV29-1 and TRBJ2-3, with TRBD1 identical over 10 bases. This CDR3 is built from 14 residues. J was trimmed by 5 bases and V by 6 bases; bases with no gene match: 8. The V gene's germline CDR1 is SQVTM and CDR2 ANQGSEA.

The V and J genes are TRBV12-3 or TRBV12-4 and TRBJ2-7, with TRBD1 identical over 9 bases. The V and J ends lost 2 bases and 0 bases, in that order; junction bases with no gene match: 5. The CDR3 runs to 16 residues. The CDR3 reads CASSLWRTGASYEQYF. In DNA form, the CDR3 reads TGTGCCAGCAGTTTATGGAGGACAGGGGCCTCCTACGAGCAGTACTTC.

Many counts were recorded for this clonotype. This chain links TRBV4-3 with TRBJ1-5, with 8 bases that match TRBD1. The CDR3 runs 15 residues. J gave up 0 bases and V 2 bases, and 0 bases lay outside the gene matches. The V gene's germline CDR1 is LGHNA and CDR2 YSLEER. The CDR3 reads CASSQQGASNQPQHF. In nucleotides, the CDR3 is TGCGCCAGCAGCCAACAGGGGGCTAGCAATCAGCCCCAGCATTTT.

This clonotype was detected ten times or more. This chain links TRBV5-6 with TRBJ2-7, with TRBD1 identical over 8 bases. The germline V gene encodes CDR1 SGHDT and CDR2 YYEEEE. The CDR3 is made up of 14 amino acids. With V trimmed by 3 bases and J by 2 bases, 4 bases remained unmatched. In nucleotides, the CDR3 is TGTGCCAGCAGCTCGGGACAGGCCGCCTACGAGCAGTACTTC. Protein sequence: CASSSGQAAYEQYF.

This chain joins TRBV5-6 and TRBJ2-2; 7 nucleotides line up with TRBD2. Unmatched junction bases numbered 13, after V lost 4 bases and J lost 7 bases. The CDR3 consists of 16 residues. Per germline, CDR1 SGHDT and CDR2 YYEEEE. DNA for the CDR3: TGTGCCAGCAGCCCAATGGGGCCTTCGGGAGGCGGGGAGCTGTTTTTT. Its translation: CASSPMGPSGGGELFF. Drawing the rest from reference TRBV5-6 and TRBJ2-2, the complete variable domain is DAGVTQSPTHLIKTRGQQVTLRCSPKSGHDTVSWYQQALGQGPQFIFQYYEEEERQRGNFPDRFSGHQFPNYSSELNVNALLLGDSALYLCASSPMGPSGGGELFFGEGSRLTVL.

This clonotype appeared many times. The chain combines TRBV7-2 with TRBJ1-5, with TRBD1 as a possible D gene (6 bases). V shed 3 bases and J shed 0 bases, with 12 bases lying between them. This CDR3 is 16 amino acids long. Germline lookup yields CDR1 SGHTA and CDR2 FQGNSA. The CDR3 loop is CASSFKTGSSNQPQHF. For the CDR3, the DNA is TGTGCCAGCAGCTTTAAAACAGGGAGTAGCAATCAGCCCCAGCATTTT.

The V gene is TRBV10-2, the J gene TRBJ2-7, with D hard to call. Trimming cost V 3 bases and J 5 bases, with 11 bases left between them. The V gene's germline CDR1 is WSHSY and CDR2 SAAADI. The CDR3 runs to 13 residues. The CDR3 nucleotides read TGCGCCAGCAGTGAAACCGCGTTAGACGAGCAGTACGTC. Its translation: CASSETALDEQYV.

This rearrangement joins TRBV7-3 to TRBJ2-5; the D gene is possibly TRBD2 (7 bases). In germline, CDR1 is SGHTA, CDR2 FQGTGA. Trimming took 4 bases from V and 5 from J, leaving 14 bases between them. The CDR3 runs 14 residues. As DNA, the CDR3 is TGTGCCAGCAGCTCACGGGGGGCCGGGGAGACCCAGTACTTC. Protein sequence: CASSSRGAGETQYF.

The chain combines TRBV28 with TRBJ2-7; 9 bases are a match to TRBD1. Germline assignment: CDR1 MDHEN and CDR2 SYDVKM. Unmatched junction bases numbered 17, after V lost 4 bases and J lost 4 bases. There are 18 residues in the CDR3. CDR3 DNA: TGTGCCAGCAGTTCCCTGTCAGAGGTGGGACAGGGAGCTTACGAGCAGTACGTC. Its translation is CASSSLSEVGQGAYEQYV.

This chain connects TRBV11-3 to TRBJ2-4; D is perhaps TRBD2 (6 bases). The germline CDR1 and CDR2 sequences are SGHNT and YENEEA. V lost 3 bases to trimming and J lost 6 bases, with 12 bases between them. The CDR3 is made up of 14 amino acids. The CDR3 spells CASSLGGSTNIQYF. CDR3 sequence (DNA): TGTGCCAGCAGCTTGGGGGGTTCAACAAACATTCAGTACTTC.

The chain has TRBV20-1 and TRBJ2-2; D possibly corresponds to TRBD1 (5 bases). Germline CDR1 and CDR2: DFQATT and SNEGSKA (reference sequence). V was pared by 5 bases and J by 1 base, with 11 bases between. The CDR3 consists of 14 residues. DNA for the CDR3: TGCAGTGCTCCACAGGATAGGAACACCGGGGAGCTGTTTTTT. Its translation: CSAPQDRNTGELFF.

On this clonotype: Its ends do not fully match the called genes, so a read error is possible. The chain joins TRBV2 to TRBJ2-1; 8 bases fit TRBD2. The CDR3 is made up of 15 amino acids. Germline loops: CDR1 SNHLY, CDR2 FYNNEI. The CDR3 loop reads CASSDGTSWRNEKFF. The CDR3 region has the DNA TGTGCCAGCAGTGACGGGACTAGTTGGCGCAATGAGAAGTTCTTC. Based on the CDR3 plus reference TRBV2 and TRBJ2-1, the full variable domain is EPEVTQTPSHQVTQMGQEVILRCVPISNHLYFYWYRQILGQKVEFLVSFYNNEISEKSEIFDDQFSVERPDGSNFTLKIRSTKLEDSAMYFCASSDGTSWRNEKFFGPGTRLTVL.

The chain is built from TRBV28 and TRBJ2-5, with TRBD2 as a possible D gene (6 bases). V gave up 8 bases and J gave up 5 bases, with 18 bases separating them. Germline V gene lookup returns CDR1 MDHEN and CDR2 SYDVKM. The CDR3 contains 14 residues. The CDR3 spells CASSLLANVETQYF. In DNA, the CDR3 is TGTGCCAGCTCTCTCCTAGCGAACGTGGAGACCCAGTACTTC.

This chain joins TRBV18 and TRBJ1-1; D is perhaps TRBD1 (6 bases). CDR1 is KGHSH and CDR2 is LQKENI in the germline V gene. The V end was cut by 3 bases, the J end by 3 bases, with 14 bases between. CDR3 size: 15 residues. CDR3: CASSPRAGEDTEAFF. For the CDR3, the DNA is TGTGCCAGCTCACCTCGGGCAGGGGAAGACACTGAAGCTTTCTTT.

As concerns this clonotype: A clone one base away is much larger, so this may be a read error. V is TRBV20-1 and J is TRBJ1-6; D remains ambiguous. Trimming cost V 3 bases and J 8 bases, with 11 bases left between them. Germline values: CDR1 DFQATT, CDR2 SNEGSKA (reference sequence). The CDR3 has 13 residues. The CDR3 coding sequence is TGCAGTGCTAGTGGAGTGAAGGATTCACCCCTCCACTTT. It specifies CSASGVKDSPLHF.

This clonotype was detected a few times. V is TRBV6-2 or TRBV6-3 and J is TRBJ2-7; D is perhaps TRBD1 (5 bases). Trimming took off 2 bases at V and 1 base at J, with 15 bases between the two ends. The CDR3 totals 16 residues. The germline V gene encodes CDR1 MNHEY and CDR2 SVGEGT. The CDR3 spells CASSYPVAGNSYEQYF. The DNA for the CDR3 is TGTGCCAGCAGTTACCCAGTGGCAGGGAATTCCTACGAGCAGTACTTC.